A selection of T cell receptor beta chains follows, all from one sample in a study of shared clonotypes between healthy human individuals. Profiled with immunoSEQ multiplex PCR; TCRdb holds only in-frame clones, not every one. The table has about 710,000 clones, around 70% seen once. Material for sequencing was memory CD4+ T cells sorted from blood. The receptor set was obtained from a woman younger than 45 in good health. Both conserved end residues are part of each CDR3.

V: TRBV28; J: TRBJ1-3; CDR3: CASTNLGRTSGNTIYF
V: TRBV4-2; J: TRBJ2-7; CDR3: CASSQDSSGSSYEQYF
V: TRBV28; J: TRBJ2-1; CDR3: CAIQGLAGNEQFF
V: TRBV28; J: TRBJ2-5; CDR3: CASSLLVQKGTQYF
V: TRBV10-3; J: TRBJ2-1; CDR3: CAISPDVYNEQFF
V: TRBV5-1; J: TRBJ2-7; CDR3: CASSLAVTSGFYEQYF
V: TRBV7-8; J: TRBJ2-7; CDR3: CASSLFGRGAQNEQYF
V: TRBV28; J: TRBJ2-1; CDR3: CASSLRSVRAHEQFF
V: TRBV6-4; J: TRBJ2-7; CDR3: CASSRELGYEQYF
V: TRBV7-2; J: TRBJ2-3; CDR3: CASSWSAGTGTDTQYF
V: TRBV28; J: TRBJ2-7; CDR3: CASRPTGAIYEQYF
V: TRBV18; J: TRBJ1-4; CDR3: CASSPNSGTGVEKLFF
V: TRBV5-4; J: TRBJ1-1; CDR3: CASSRNRAGEAFF
V: TRBV10-3; J: TRBJ2-2; CDR3: CAIKDRTNTGELFF
V: TRBV28; J: TRBJ1-5; CDR3: CASSFLSVQLGKSQPQHF